The following is a T cell receptor (beta chain) sequence with its context. What it binds is unknown. This sample is part of a study of T-cell memory formation after mild COVID-19. Study-wide points: Proof of SARS-CoV-2 specificity was absent for the second-wave clones that crested on day 37. Prior to infection, memory already included some responding clones, suggesting cross-reactive memory joined.

One entry per CDR3 protein results from TCRdb running MiXCR on the 5' RACE reads. This sample yields about 120,000 distinct CDR3 sequences, of which 22% are seen a single time; around 41% belongs to the top ten. The receptor comes from a man aged 18 to 29 who had mild COVID-19 (a few samples of this study predate the infection). Cell type and time point are not known. Sequenced: PBMCs or a T cell subset sorted from them (not recorded which).

This CDR3 is CASSYSRLASNTGELFF. In DNA, the CDR3 is TGTGCCAGCAGTTACTCCCGACTAGCGTCGAACACCGGGGAGCTGTTTTTT. The rearrangement links TRBV6-5 to TRBJ2-2; 8 nucleotides match TRBD2. Unmatched junction bases numbered 3, after V lost 0 bases and J lost 0 bases. CDR3 length equals 17 residues. The germline V gene has CDR1 MNHEY and CDR2 SVGAGI.